This T cell receptor delta chain came from a study of gamma-delta T cells after stem cell transplantation. J was trimmed by 5 bases and V by 3 bases; bases with no gene match: 9. Per the germline V gene, CDR1 is GEAIGNYY and CDR2 is EKD. The length of the CDR3 is 17 residues. Within the sample, this clone is large. Other DNA sequences from this sample encode an identical CDR3 as well. TCRdb re-called clones from the RT-PCR reads via CATT. The top ten clones hold approximately 8.9% of a sample with about 2,400 delta-chain clones, approximately 22% of them seen once. This chain connects TRDV2 to TRDJ2; 12 bases align to TRDD3. The source material was gamma-delta T cells. This TCR was recovered from a human donor. It is not recorded whose cells these are; they may come from a transplant donor. CDR3 protein: CACDPVLGDTLTAQLFF. In nucleotides, the CDR3 is TGTGCCTGTGACCCTGTACTGGGGGATACCCTTACAGCACAACTCTTCTTT.